This entry lists 13 T cell receptor beta chains sequenced from one sample in a study of shared clonotypes between healthy human individuals (dated by TCRdb to the early 2020s). Libraries were constructed by the immunoSEQ multiplex PCR assay. The clones in this table, taken by TCRdb from immuneACCESS, are in-frame only. Not every clone is retained; where verified, under half of the shortfall comes from an unresolved V gene, and the cause of the rest is unknown. A total of about 2 million clones appear in this sample, about 94% of them only once. The leading ten clones occupy less than 1.5% of the sample. CD8 naive samples were CD45RO-negative cells positively selected for CCR7, giving a CD45RA+CCR7+ population that excluded TemRA cells. Sequenced: naive CD8+ T cells sorted from blood. The cell subset or site tag for this specimen amounts to: CD45RA+CCR7+. Receptors were obtained from a man aged 18-30 years in good health.

The chain combines TRBV13 with TRBJ2-7; 8 bases map to TRBD2. This CDR3 has 16 amino acids. Germline-derived CDR1 and CDR2 are PRHDT and FYEKMQ (reference sequence). Germline trimming cut 5 bases from V and 3 bases from J; bases unmatched to any gene: 12. The CDR3 region is CASSPFGTSGYYEQYF. The CDR3, as DNA: TGTGCCAGCAGCCCTTTTGGTACTAGCGGATACTACGAGCAGTACTTC.

The chain couples TRBV5-4 to TRBJ2-7; the D call may be TRBD1 or TRBD2 (5 bases each). This CDR3 region has 17 residues. The germline V and J ends were trimmed by 0 bases and 5 bases, with 21 bases remaining between them. The germline V gene encodes CDR1 SGHNT and CDR2 YYREEE (reference sequence). The CDR3 DNA reads as TGTGCCAGCAGCTTGGCCTACCGGGACCCCCCCCTTGACGAGCAGTACTTC. Its protein is CASSLAYRDPPLDEQYF.

This chain links TRBV28 with TRBJ1-1, with D perhaps TRBD1 (5 bases). The CDR3 extends over 15 amino acids. Trimming pared 6 bases from V and 1 base from J, leaving 15 bases between. CDR1 and CDR2 from the germline V gene are MDHEN and SYDVKM. CDR3 nucleotide sequence: TGTGCCAGCAGCGCTTATCAGGGCCCGAACACTGAAGCTTTCTTT. This sequence encodes CASSAYQGPNTEAFF.

The V call is TRBV5-6, the J call TRBJ2-5, with 12 positions matching TRBD2. Per germline, CDR1 SGHDT and CDR2 YYEEEE. The CDR3 runs 15 residues. V lost 5 bases to trimming and J lost 3 bases; unmatched junction nucleotides: 5. CDR3 amino acids: CASSWGLAGKETQYF. In DNA form, the CDR3 reads TGTGCCAGCAGTTGGGGACTAGCGGGTAAAGAGACCCAGTACTTC.

Turning to this clone: Other DNA sequences in this sample translate to the same CDR3. V usage is TRBV27 and J usage is TRBJ2-6; D might be TRBD2 (6 bases). V lost 0 bases, J lost 2 bases, and 8 bases lay in between. Germline lookup yields CDR1 MNHEY and CDR2 SMNVEV (reference sequence). This CDR3 has 16 residues. CDR3 in amino acids: CASSLSGGAGANVLTF. In nucleotides, the CDR3 is TGTGCCAGCAGTTTATCTGGAGGGGCTGGGGCCAACGTCCTGACTTTC.

The chain combines TRBV19 with TRBJ1-5; 9 bases agree with TRBD1. CDR3 length: 13 amino acids. Unmatched junction bases numbered 7, after V lost 10 bases and J lost 6 bases. Per the germline V gene, CDR1 is LNHDA and CDR2 is SQIVND (reference sequence). The CDR3 DNA reads TGTGCCATCCTGGGACAGGGAGCTCAGCCCCAGCATTTT. Its protein is CAILGQGAQPQHF.

V is TRBV28 and J is TRBJ1-1; a weak D match, TRBD1 (5 bases). Trimming shortened V by 5 bases and J by 3 bases, and 16 bases separated the two germline ends. CDR3 length equals 15 residues. Germline V gene lookup returns CDR1 MDHEN and CDR2 SYDVKM. The CDR3 protein is CASSPPGGEDTEAFF. CDR3 DNA: TGTGCCAGCAGTCCCCCGGGGGGGGAGGACACTGAAGCTTTCTTT.

The J gene is TRBJ2-7, the V gene TRBV27; possible D gene TRBD1, 5 bases. The CDR3 runs to 13 residues. In germline, CDR1 is MNHEY, CDR2 SMNVEV (reference sequence). V dropped 3 bases and J dropped 7 bases, with 13 bases sitting between them. In DNA, the CDR3 is TGTGCCAGCAGTTTGGGGCCGACGAGGGAGCAGTACTTC. Translation gives CASSLGPTREQYF.

The J gene is TRBJ2-1, the V gene TRBV7-9, with a weak D call TRBD1 (7 bases). V was trimmed by 7 bases and J by 7 bases, leaving 17 bases between them. CDR1 SEHNR and CDR2 FQNEAQ come from the germline V gene (reference sequence). The CDR3 is made up of 14 amino acids. The CDR3 coding sequence is TGTGCCAGCACCCAGCCAGGGGGGTTAAATGAGCAGTTCTTC. Amino acid sequence: CASTQPGGLNEQFF.

The chain uses TRBV4-1 and TRBJ2-3; 15 nucleotides align to TRBD2. CDR1 MGHRA and CDR2 YSYEKL come from the germline V gene. The CDR3 is made up of 19 amino acids. V lost 4 bases and J lost 0; bases outside the gene matches: 8. DNA of the CDR3: TGCGCCAGCAGCCTCGGGACTAGCGGGGGGTTCCTTAGCACAGATACGCAGTATTTT. Amino acids: CASSLGTSGGFLSTDTQYF.

Concerning this clone: This sample includes further DNA sequences coding for the same CDR3. The chain recombines TRBV9 with TRBJ2-2; D is ambiguous. V was clipped by 0 bases and J by 8 bases, with 5 bases between them. The CDR3 is 12 amino acids. CDR1 and CDR2 from the germline V gene are SGDLS and YYNGEE. The CDR3 reads CASSVGLGELFF. CDR3 nucleotide sequence: TGTGCCAGCAGCGTAGGCCTTGGGGAGCTGTTTTTT.

The V gene is TRBV6-6, the J gene TRBJ2-7, with 8 bases matching TRBD1. Germline CDR1 reads MNHNY; CDR2 reads SVGAGI (reference sequence). Trimming cost V 4 bases and J 5 bases; bases outside gene matches: 10. The CDR3 runs to 15 residues. CDR3 DNA: TGTGCCAGCAGTTCCCGTCAGGGGGCTATCGACGAGCAGTACTTC. Translated, it gives CASSSRQGAIDEQYF.

The chain joins TRBV27 to TRBJ2-7; 11 nucleotides match TRBD2. The CDR3 is made up of 15 amino acids. Unmatched junction bases numbered 4, after V lost 6 bases and J lost 0 bases. In germline, CDR1 is MNHEY, CDR2 SMNVEV (reference sequence). This CDR3 reads CASRPGTSGSYEQYF. The CDR3 nucleotides are TGTGCCAGCAGACCCGGGACTAGCGGCTCCTACGAGCAGTACTTC.